This is a list of T cell receptor beta chains from one sample in a study of identical twins. TCRdb used MiXCR to reprocess the 5' RACE reads, holding one entry per CDR3 protein. This sample has about 1.7 million distinct CDR3 sequences; about 32% occur once, and the top ten carry about 0.27%. The material sequenced was cord blood. The receptors here all came from a newborn girl in good health. Each CDR3 is given with its conserved first and last residue. Fields, in order: J gene, V gene, clone size, D gene, CDR3 DNA, CDR3 protein. D genes are given only for firm matches. Some rows have no size entry. The others give once, few or many, or a class for an expanded clone.

J: TRBJ1-6
V: TRBV10-3
size: few
D: TRBD1
DNA: TGTGCCATACAACGGGACAGTGCGACATCCTATAATTCACCCCTCCACTTT
CDR3: CAIQRDSATSYNSPLHF

J: TRBJ1-2
V: TRBV4-2
size: NA
D: NA
DNA: TGTGCCAGCAGCCAAGCAAGATCCGGGCGAAACTATGGCTACACCTTC
CDR3: CASSQARSGRNYGYTF

J: TRBJ2-1
V: TRBV5-6
size: many
D: NA
DNA: TGTGCCAGCAGCCCCCTAAACCCCGTGGGAAGCTCCTACAATGAGCAGTTCTTC
CDR3: CASSPLNPVGSSYNEQFF

J: TRBJ2-1
V: TRBV5-1
size: few
D: TRBD2
DNA: TGCGCCAGCAGCTTGGTCCATGGGGGGGGCTCCTACAATGAGCAGTTCTTC
CDR3: CASSLVHGGGSYNEQFF

J: TRBJ1-2
V: TRBV2
size: few
D: NA
DNA: TGTGCCAGCAGGGCCGACTGGAACTATGGCTACACCTTC
CDR3: CASRADWNYGYTF

J: TRBJ1-4
V: TRBV28
size: NA
D: TRBD1
DNA: TGTGCCAGCAGTTTTATTGGACAGGGGGATGAAAAACTGTTTTTT
CDR3: CASSFIGQGDEKLFF

J: TRBJ2-5
V: TRBV20-1
size: NA
D: NA
DNA: TGCAGTGCTAGAGATCTTATCGTAGGGGGTGAGCAGTACTTC
CDR3: CSARDLIVGGEQYF

J: TRBJ1-2
V: TRBV6-6
size: NA
D: NA
DNA: TGTGCCAGCAGTTACTCGAATCCCGCCAGGGCCTATGGCTACACCTTC
CDR3: CASSYSNPARAYGYTF

J: TRBJ2-1
V: TRBV7-8
size: few
D: NA
DNA: TGTGCCAGCAGCCGCCGGGGCCTACGAGAGCAGTTCTTC
CDR3: CASSRRGLREQFF

J: TRBJ2-2
V: TRBV5-1
size: NA
D: TRBD2
DNA: TGCGCCAGCAGTGGCCGGACTAGCGGCACCGGGGAGCTGTTTTTT
CDR3: CASSGRTSGTGELFF

J: TRBJ2-1
V: TRBV11-2
size: few
D: NA
DNA: TGTGCCAGCAGGAACTTTCACGCCGCCAGGGACCCTTACAATGAGCAGTTCTTC
CDR3: CASRNFHAARDPYNEQFF

J: TRBJ1-5
V: TRBV29-1
size: few
D: TRBD1
DNA: TGCAGCGTTTCAGGGGGGGGTGGTCAGCCCCAGCATTTT
CDR3: CSVSGGGGQPQHF

J: TRBJ1-2
V: TRBV29-1
size: NA
D: TRBD1
DNA: TGCAGCGTCCCAGGGGCAGGGGGCCTTTACGGCTACACCTTC
CDR3: CSVPGAGGLYGYTF

J: TRBJ1-5
V: TRBV15
size: few
D: NA
DNA: TGTGCCACACTTATGGACAGTATGGGGCATAGCAATCAGCCCCAGCATTTT
CDR3: CATLMDSMGHSNQPQHF

J: TRBJ2-5
V: TRBV3-1
size: few
D: NA
DNA: TGTGCCAGCAGCCAAGATGGGACCCCTAACCAAGAGACCCAGTACTTC
CDR3: CASSQDGTPNQETQYF

J: TRBJ1-1
V: TRBV6-5
size: NA
D: NA
DNA: TGTGCCAGCAGTTCCTCCGGTACAAGTGAAGCTTTCTTT
CDR3: CASSSSGTSEAFF

J: TRBJ1-5
V: TRBV20-1
size: NA
D: NA
DNA: TGCAGTGCTAGACCAGGTTTATTCACTCAGCCCCAGCATTTT
CDR3: CSARPGLFTQPQHF

J: TRBJ2-5
V: TRBV12-3/TRBV12-4
size: few
D: NA
DNA: TGTGCCAGCAGTTCATCCGCAGAGGTAGAGACCCAGTACTTC
CDR3: CASSSSAEVETQYF

J: TRBJ2-3
V: TRBV29-1
size: few
D: TRBD2
DNA: TGCAGCGTTGGCGGGAGATGCACAGATACGCAGTATTTT
CDR3: CSVGGRCTDTQYF

J: TRBJ1-1
V: TRBV29-1
size: many
D: NA
DNA: TGCAGCGTTGATCAGGGCTTGAACACTGAAGCTTTCTTT
CDR3: CSVDQGLNTEAFF

J: TRBJ2-1
V: TRBV4-1
size: few
D: NA
DNA: TGCGCCAGCAGCCTACTTCCCCGGGAGCATGAGCAGTTCTTC
CDR3: CASSLLPREHEQFF

J: TRBJ2-7
V: TRBV20-1
size: few
D: TRBD2
DNA: TGCAGTGCTAGCGGACTGGGCGGGAGAATTATGGAGCAGTACTTC
CDR3: CSASGLGGRIMEQYF

J: TRBJ1-3
V: TRBV20-1
size: NA
D: NA
DNA: TGCAGTGCTAGTAGCGGGACCTCTGGAAACACCATATATTTT
CDR3: CSASSGTSGNTIYF

J: TRBJ2-3
V: TRBV10-3
size: few
D: TRBD2
DNA: TGTGCCATCAGTGAGTCGAACGGGAGGACAGATACGCAGTATTTT
CDR3: CAISESNGRTDTQYF

J: TRBJ2-7
V: TRBV5-1
size: many
D: NA
DNA: TGCGCCAGCAGCTTGGCCGGGGCACTCTACGAGCAGTACTTC
CDR3: CASSLAGALYEQYF

J: TRBJ1-2
V: TRBV28
size: few
D: NA
DNA: TGTGCCAGCAGTTACGGGAAGCTTACGAATGGCTACACCTTC
CDR3: CASSYGKLTNGYTF

J: TRBJ2-4
V: TRBV5-1
size: NA
D: TRBD1
DNA: TGCGCCAGCAGCTTACTAACCACAGGGGGCAGCAAAAACATTCAGTACTTC
CDR3: CASSLLTTGGSKNIQYF

J: TRBJ1-4
V: TRBV20-1
size: few
D: NA
DNA: TGCAGTGCTCTAAACGGACTCCTAACTAATGAAAAACTGTTTTTT
CDR3: CSALNGLLTNEKLFF

J: TRBJ1-2
V: TRBV16
size: NA
D: NA
DNA: TGTGCCAGCAGCCAATGGACAGTGCCTAACACCTTC
CDR3: CASSQWTVPNTF

J: TRBJ2-7
V: TRBV7-8
size: NA
D: NA
DNA: TGTGCCAGCAGCTTAGCCATACTAGCTTCGTCCTACGAGCAGTACTTC
CDR3: CASSLAILASSYEQYF

J: TRBJ2-7
V: TRBV5-1
size: NA
D: NA
DNA: TGCGCCAGCAGCTGGCGGGAATGGAATGAGCAGTACTTC
CDR3: CASSWREWNEQYF